The clone carrying this T cell receptor beta chain was picked up a small number of times. One base away lies a much larger clone, so this may be a sequencing read error. In this CDR3 the conserved last residue, phenylalanine or tryptophan, is missing, so a read error is likely. This sample is part of a study of read filtering for tumor transcriptome and immune sequencing. Looking at the study overall: RNA-seq yielded only roughly 85 to 1,400 TCR reads, IR-seq about 3.5 to 10.27 million.

The library was built from about 0.4 ug RNA with molecular barcoded adaptors for alpha/delta and beta/gamma chains. TCRdb analysed the reads with MiXCR anew, one entry per CDR3 protein. This table holds over 50,000 distinct CDR3 sequences, around 14% found once. V lost 2 bases, J lost 9 bases, and 9 bases lay in between. This CDR3 contains 13 residues. Germline V gene data show CDR1 as SGHDT and CDR2 as YYEEEE. The sequence came from a donor aged 40 or over with multiple myeloma. Sequenced: a population of CD138-negative cells sorted from bone marrow. V usage is TRBV5-6 and J usage is TRBJ1-6, with D possibly matching TRBD1 (5 bases). CDR3 protein: CASSFSGISPLHS. CDR3 coding DNA: TGTGCCAGCAGCTTTTCAGGGATTTCACCCCTCCACTCT.